This T cell receptor beta chain is from a study of T cells in Graves' hyperthyroidism and ophthalmopathy. Looking at the study overall: Sampling of peripheral blood happened at initial diagnosis, prior to any treatment.

CDR1 is SGHRS, CDR2 YFSETQ, per germline. There are 17 residues in the CDR3. The trim removed 4 bases at V and 2 bases at J, leaving 13 bases unmatched. Amplified TCR beta CDR3 regions came from RNA transcripts. The TCR CDR3 was amplified in a first-round RT-PCR using the HTBI primer set. TCRdb itself ran the multiplex PCR reads through MiXCR, one entry per CDR3 protein. The repertoire holds hundreds of thousands of distinct CDR3 sequences, with 15% to 20% as singletons. The clonotype was recovered from a woman aged 18-35 years with Graves' ophthalmopathy. The sample consisted of blood. The V gene is TRBV5-1, the J gene TRBJ2-7; 9 bases align to TRBD2. In DNA form, the CDR3 reads TGCGCCAGCAGCCCGGCCTACAGCGGGGGGCCGACCTACGAGCAGTACTTC. It yields the protein CASSPAYSGGPTYEQYF. The full variable domain, its missing parts supplied by reference TRBV5-1 and TRBJ2-7, is KAGVTQTPRYLIKTRGQQVTLSCSPISGHRSVSWYQQTPGQGLQFLFEYFSETQRNKGNFPGRFSGRQFSNSRSEMNVSTLELGDSALYLCASSPAYSGGPTYEQYFGPGTRLTVT.